The 8 T cell receptor beta chains given below trace back to one sample, sequenced in a study of blood T cell repertoires in COVID-19. Assay: immunoSEQ multiplex PCR; the TCRdb copy retains only in-frame clones and omits some. The sample records some 50,000 clones, 65% to 85% being singletons. Sequenced sample: peripheral blood. These receptors originate from a man aged 50 or older with acute or convalescent COVID-19.

V and J are TRBV4-1 and TRBJ2-3; 7 bases are shared with TRBD1. CDR3 length: 14 amino acids. V lost 0 bases to trimming and J lost 8 bases; unmatched junction nucleotides: 5. Germline CDR1 MGHRA, CDR2 YSYEKL. The CDR3 region is CASSQDRDRPTQYF. The CDR3 nucleotides read TGCGCCAGCAGCCAAGACCGGGACAGACCTACGCAGTATTTT.

The rearrangement joins TRBV6-6 to TRBJ1-2; tentative D call: TRBD1 (5 bases). The CDR3 runs 13 residues. In germline, CDR1 is MNHNY, CDR2 SVGAGI (reference sequence). V lost 5 bases, J lost 2 bases, and 9 bases lay in between. The CDR3, as DNA: TGTGCCAGCAGTGACGGGGGGAACTATGGCTACACCTTC. It yields the protein CASSDGGNYGYTF.

Notes on this clone: An end of the junction differs from the germline gene, which may be a read error. This sequence joins TRBV28 and TRBJ1-2; 8 bases align to TRBD1. Germline assignment: CDR1 MDHEN and CDR2 SYDVKM. The CDR3 covers 12 residues. CDR3: CASSFPQGAVAF. CDR3 sequence (DNA): TGTGCCAGCAGTTTTCCGCAGGGGGCTGTGGCCTTC.

J is TRBJ1-2 and V is TRBV19; no clear D gene. The CDR3 loop spans 13 amino acids. The germline gives CDR1 LNHDA, CDR2 SQIVND (reference sequence). The ends were cut back, 1 base at V and 1 base at J, with 4 bases in the middle. DNA for the CDR3: TGTGCCAGTAGTATAGCGGTTAACTATGGCTACACCTTC. Amino acids: CASSIAVNYGYTF. Full variable domain (outside the CDR3, taken from reference TRBV19 and TRBJ1-2): DGGITQSPKYLFRKEGQNVTLSCEQNLNHDAMYWYRQDPGQGLRLIYYSQIVNDFQKGDIAEGYSVSREKKESFPLTVTSAQKNPTAFYLCASSIAVNYGYTFGSGTRLTVV.

The chain recombines TRBV7-9 with TRBJ2-3; maybe TRBD1 (5 bases). CDR3 length: 15 residues. V lost 5 bases and J 1 base, leaving 13 bases between the germline ends. The germline CDR1 and CDR2 sequences are SEHNR and FQNEAQ (reference sequence). The CDR3 region is CASSEQVLRTDTQYF. In DNA form, the CDR3 reads TGTGCCAGCAGCGAACAGGTCCTCCGCACAGATACGCAGTATTTT.

In the case of this clone: One end of the junction fails to match germline, which may point to a read error. This chain joins TRBV19 and TRBJ1-1; TRBD1 might be the D (5 bases). Germline V CDR1 and CDR2: LNHDA, SQIVND (reference sequence). The CDR3 consists of 14 residues. CDR3 sequence reads: CASRIGAINTEAFF. CDR3 sequence (DNA): TGTGCCAGTAGGATAGGGGCGATCAACACTGAAGCTTTCTTT.

The chain links TRBV7-6 to TRBJ2-7; 10 bases align to TRBD1. In germline, CDR1 is SGHVS, CDR2 FNYEAQ. Unmatched junction bases numbered 6, after V lost 4 bases and J lost 6 bases. The CDR3 covers 14 residues. CDR3 sequence reads: CASSSGTGESEQYF. The CDR3 DNA follows: TGTGCCAGCAGCTCCGGGACAGGGGAGTCCGAGCAGTACTTC.

The V gene is TRBV9, the J gene TRBJ1-5, with D perhaps matching TRBD1 (5 bases). The V gene lost 5 bases and the J gene lost 7 bases, with 13 bases spanning the gap. CDR3 size: 13 residues. CDR1 is SGDLS, CDR2 YYNGEE, per germline. CDR3 in amino acids: CASSPRVYQPQHF. The CDR3 region has the DNA TGTGCCAGCAGTCCCAGGGTTTACCAGCCCCAGCATTTT.